The rows below give T cell receptor beta chains drawn from one sample of a study of blood T cell repertoires in COVID-19. The assay was immunoSEQ multiplex PCR, and TCRdb's table has in-frame clones only and misses some. Here the sample spans some 110,000 clones, 85% to 90% being singletons. Sequenced: peripheral blood. These receptor sequences come from a human donor in a cohort sampled during active COVID-19. Both conserved end residues are part of each CDR3. A D gene is named only where the DNA matches it firmly. A row's size may be missing; if present it is once, few, many or a size class.

TGTGCCTGGTCCCAGGGGGCTTGGAACACTGAAGCTTTCTTT | CAWSQGAWNTEAFF | TRBV30 | 14 | TRBD1 | NA | TRBJ1-1
TGTGCCAGCAGTTACTCATCTAGCGTCAATGAGCAGTTCTTC | CASSYSSSVNEQFF | TRBV6-6 | 14 | NA | NA | TRBJ2-1
TGTGCCAGCAGCCAAGGCGGGCTTACCCGAAATCAGCCCCAGCATTTT | CASSQGGLTRNQPQHF | TRBV3-1/TRBV3-2 | 16 | NA | NA | TRBJ1-5
TGTGCCAGCAGCCAAGGATTGACCGTCGGAGTCAACTATGGCTACACCTTC | CASSQGLTVGVNYGYTF | TRBV4-2 | 17 | NA | NA | TRBJ1-2
TGTGCCAGTACCTCTTGGGGGGAATCAAATCAGCCCCAGCATTTT | CASTSWGESNQPQHF | TRBV19 | 15 | NA | NA | TRBJ1-5
TGTGCCAGCAGTTCCTGGACAGGGAGCGGCGGGGAGCTGTTTTTT | CASSSWTGSGGELFF | TRBV28 | 15 | TRBD1 | NA | TRBJ2-2
TGTGCCAGCAGCCACCGAGCGGCGGGGGGTCACCAAGAGACCCAGTACTTC | CASSHRAAGGHQETQYF | TRBV4-2 | 17 | TRBD2 | NA | TRBJ2-5
TGTGCCAGCAGCTTAAATTGGCCAGGGCCCTACAATGAGCAGTTCTTC | CASSLNWPGPYNEQFF | TRBV7-9 | 16 | NA | once | TRBJ2-1
TGCGCCAGCAGCCAAGGTCAGGGTAATAGGTACGAGCAGTACTTC | CASSQGQGNRYEQYF | TRBV4-1 | 15 | NA | NA | TRBJ2-7
TGCAGCGTAACTAGCGGGGGATTCGCGAACACCGGGGAGCTGTTTTTT | CSVTSGGFANTGELFF | TRBV29-1 | 16 | TRBD2 | NA | TRBJ2-2
TGTGCCAGCAGCGTAGGAGTCGCCCAAGAGACCCAGTACTTC | CASSVGVAQETQYF | TRBV9 | 14 | NA | NA | TRBJ2-5
TGTGCCAGCGCCAAGGTCCAGGGGGAGCAGTTCTTC | CASAKVQGEQFF | TRBV7-3 | 12 | NA | NA | TRBJ2-1